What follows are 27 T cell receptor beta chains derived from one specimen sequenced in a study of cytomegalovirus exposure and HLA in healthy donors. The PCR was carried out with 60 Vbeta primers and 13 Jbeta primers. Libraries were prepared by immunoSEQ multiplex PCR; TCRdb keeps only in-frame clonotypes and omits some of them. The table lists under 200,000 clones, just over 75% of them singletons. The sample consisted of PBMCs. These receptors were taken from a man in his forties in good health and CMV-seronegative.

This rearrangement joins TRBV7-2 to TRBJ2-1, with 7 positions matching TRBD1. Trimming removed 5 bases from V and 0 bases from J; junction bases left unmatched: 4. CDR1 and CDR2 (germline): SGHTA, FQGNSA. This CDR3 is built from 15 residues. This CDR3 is CASSQQGSSYNEQFF. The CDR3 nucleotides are TGTGCCAGCAGCCAACAGGGGAGCTCCTACAATGAGCAGTTCTTC.

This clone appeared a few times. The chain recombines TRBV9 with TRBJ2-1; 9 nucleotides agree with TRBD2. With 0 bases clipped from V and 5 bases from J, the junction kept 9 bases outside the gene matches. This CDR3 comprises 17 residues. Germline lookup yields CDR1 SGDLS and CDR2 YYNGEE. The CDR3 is CASSVAGAGGPNNEQFF. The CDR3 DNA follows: TGTGCCAGCAGCGTAGCGGGGGCGGGAGGGCCAAACAATGAGCAGTTCTTC. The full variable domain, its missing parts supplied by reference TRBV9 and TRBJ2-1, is DSGVTQTPKHLITATGQRVTLRCSPRSGDLSVYWYQQSLDQGLQFLIQYYNGEERAKGNILERFSAQQFPDLHSELNLSSLELGDSALYFCASSVAGAGGPNNEQFFGPGTRLTVL.

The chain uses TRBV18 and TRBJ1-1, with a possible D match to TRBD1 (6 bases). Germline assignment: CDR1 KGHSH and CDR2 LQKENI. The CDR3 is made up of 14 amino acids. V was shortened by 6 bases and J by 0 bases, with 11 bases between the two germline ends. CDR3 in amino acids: CASSDRALNTEAFF. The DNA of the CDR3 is TGTGCCAGCTCGGACAGAGCATTGAACACTGAAGCTTTCTTT.

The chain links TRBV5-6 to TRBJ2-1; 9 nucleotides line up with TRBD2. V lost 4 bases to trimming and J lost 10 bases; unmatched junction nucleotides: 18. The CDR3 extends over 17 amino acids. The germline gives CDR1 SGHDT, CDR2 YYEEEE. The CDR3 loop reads CASSRQVAGLADSEQFF. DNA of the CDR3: TGTGCCAGCAGCCGACAGGTGGCGGGACTAGCAGATTCAGAGCAGTTCTTC.

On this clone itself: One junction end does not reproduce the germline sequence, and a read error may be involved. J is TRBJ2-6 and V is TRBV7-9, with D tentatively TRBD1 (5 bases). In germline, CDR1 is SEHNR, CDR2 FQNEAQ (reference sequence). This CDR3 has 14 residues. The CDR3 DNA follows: TGTGCCAGCAGCTTAGACACTGGGGCCAACGGCCTGACTTTC. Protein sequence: CASSLDTGANGLTF.

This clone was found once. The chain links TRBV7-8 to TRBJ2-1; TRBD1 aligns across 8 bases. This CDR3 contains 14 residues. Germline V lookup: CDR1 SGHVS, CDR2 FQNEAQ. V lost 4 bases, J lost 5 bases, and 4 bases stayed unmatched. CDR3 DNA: TGTGCCAGCAGCTACGGGACAGGTAACAATGAGCAGTTCTTC. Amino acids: CASSYGTGNNEQFF.

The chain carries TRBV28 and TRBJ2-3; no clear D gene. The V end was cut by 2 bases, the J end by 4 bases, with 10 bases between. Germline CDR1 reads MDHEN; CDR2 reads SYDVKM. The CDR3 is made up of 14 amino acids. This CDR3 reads CASSLTPGADTQYF. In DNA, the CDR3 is TGTGCCAGCAGTTTAACCCCCGGTGCAGATACGCAGTATTTT.

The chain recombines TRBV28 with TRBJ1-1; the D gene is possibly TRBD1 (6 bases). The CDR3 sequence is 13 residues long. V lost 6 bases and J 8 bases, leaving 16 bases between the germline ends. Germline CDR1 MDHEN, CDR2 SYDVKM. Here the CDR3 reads CASSPGQYFEAFF. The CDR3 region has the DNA TGTGCCAGCAGCCCCGGACAGTACTTCGAAGCTTTCTTT. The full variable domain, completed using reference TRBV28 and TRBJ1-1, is DVKVTQSSRYLVKRTGEKVFLECVQDMDHENMFWYRQDPGLGLRLIYFSYDVKMKEKGDIPEGYSVSREKKERFSLILESASTNQTSMYLCASSPGQYFEAFFGQGTRLTVV.

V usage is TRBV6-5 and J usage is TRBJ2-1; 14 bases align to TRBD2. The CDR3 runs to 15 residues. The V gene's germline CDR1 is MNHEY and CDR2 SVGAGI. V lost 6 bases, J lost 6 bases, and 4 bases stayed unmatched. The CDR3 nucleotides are TGTGCCAGCAGCCCCGGGACTAGCGGGAGCAATGAGCAGTTCTTC. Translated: CASSPGTSGSNEQFF.

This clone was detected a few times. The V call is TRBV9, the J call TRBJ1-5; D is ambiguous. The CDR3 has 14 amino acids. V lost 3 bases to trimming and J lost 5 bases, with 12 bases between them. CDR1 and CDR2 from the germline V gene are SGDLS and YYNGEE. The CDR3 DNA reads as TGTGCCAGCAGCGGATCCGGGAAAGATCAGCCCCAGCATTTT. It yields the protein CASSGSGKDQPQHF.

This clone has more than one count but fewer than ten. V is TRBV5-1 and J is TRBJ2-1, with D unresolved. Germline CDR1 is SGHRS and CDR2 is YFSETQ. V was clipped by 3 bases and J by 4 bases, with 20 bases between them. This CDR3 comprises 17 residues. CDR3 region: CASSSHQQKTKYNEQFF. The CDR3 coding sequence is TGCGCCAGCAGCTCACATCAACAGAAGACCAAATACAATGAGCAGTTCTTC.

CDR3 amino acids: CASSLFQAPNTEAFF. CDR3 bases: TGTGCCAGCAGCTTATTTCAGGCCCCAAACACTGAAGCTTTCTTT. This chain connects TRBV7-2 to TRBJ1-1, with D hard to call. The V gene's germline CDR1 is SGHTA and CDR2 FQGNSA. V dropped 2 bases and J dropped 2 bases, with 12 bases sitting between them. This CDR3 is 15 amino acids long.

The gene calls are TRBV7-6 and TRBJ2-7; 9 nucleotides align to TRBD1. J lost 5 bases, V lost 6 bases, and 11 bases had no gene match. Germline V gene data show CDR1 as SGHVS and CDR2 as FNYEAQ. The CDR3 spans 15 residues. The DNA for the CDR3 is TGTGCCAGCAGTACCCGGGACAGGGCGGGCAACGAGCAGTACTTC. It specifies CASSTRDRAGNEQYF.

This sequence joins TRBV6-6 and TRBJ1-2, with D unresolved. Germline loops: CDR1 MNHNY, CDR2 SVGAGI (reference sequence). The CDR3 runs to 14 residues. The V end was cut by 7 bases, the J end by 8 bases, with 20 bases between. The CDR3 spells CASISRAMLQGYTF. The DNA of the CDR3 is TGTGCCAGCATTTCAAGAGCAATGCTACAGGGCTACACCTTC.

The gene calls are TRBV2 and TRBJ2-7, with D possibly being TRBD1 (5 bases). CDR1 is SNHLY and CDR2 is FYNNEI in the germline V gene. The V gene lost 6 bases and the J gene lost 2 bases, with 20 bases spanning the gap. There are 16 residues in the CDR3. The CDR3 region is CASSQGWDPPTYEQYF. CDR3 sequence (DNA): TGTGCCAGCAGCCAGGGTTGGGATCCTCCGACCTACGAGCAGTACTTC. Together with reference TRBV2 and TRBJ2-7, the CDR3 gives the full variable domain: EPEVTQTPSHQVTQMGQEVILRCVPISNHLYFYWYRQILGQKVEFLVSFYNNEISEKSEIFDDQFSVERPDGSNFTLKIRSTKLEDSAMYFCASSQGWDPPTYEQYFGPGTRLTVT.

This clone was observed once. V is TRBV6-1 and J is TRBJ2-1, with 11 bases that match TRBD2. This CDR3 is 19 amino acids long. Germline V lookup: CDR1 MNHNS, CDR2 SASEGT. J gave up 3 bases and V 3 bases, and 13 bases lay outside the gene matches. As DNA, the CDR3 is TGTGCCAGCAGTGATCATCTACTAGCGGGAGCCCAAGGCTACAATGAGCAGTTCTTC. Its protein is CASSDHLLAGAQGYNEQFF.

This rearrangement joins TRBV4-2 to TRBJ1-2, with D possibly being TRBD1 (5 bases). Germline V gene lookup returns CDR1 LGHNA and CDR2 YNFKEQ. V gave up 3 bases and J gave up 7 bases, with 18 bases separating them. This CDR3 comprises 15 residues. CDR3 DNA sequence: TGTGCCAGCAGCCAGATAGGGGCCCTACCCCGTGGCTACACCTTC. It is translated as CASSQIGALPRGYTF.

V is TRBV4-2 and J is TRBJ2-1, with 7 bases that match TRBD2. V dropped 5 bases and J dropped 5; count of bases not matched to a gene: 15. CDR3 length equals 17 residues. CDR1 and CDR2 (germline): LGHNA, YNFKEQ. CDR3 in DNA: TGTGCCAGCAGCTCTCTTAGCGCGGGAGTAGTCCACAATGAGCAGTTCTTC. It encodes CASSSLSAGVVHNEQFF.

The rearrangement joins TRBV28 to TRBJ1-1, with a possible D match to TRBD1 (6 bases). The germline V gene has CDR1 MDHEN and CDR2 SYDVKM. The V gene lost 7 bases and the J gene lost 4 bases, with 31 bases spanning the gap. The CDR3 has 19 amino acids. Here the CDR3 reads CASTTVSVTGLLLATEAFF. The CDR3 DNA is TGTGCCAGCACTACTGTATCAGTGACAGGATTATTGCTGGCCACTGAAGCTTTCTTT.

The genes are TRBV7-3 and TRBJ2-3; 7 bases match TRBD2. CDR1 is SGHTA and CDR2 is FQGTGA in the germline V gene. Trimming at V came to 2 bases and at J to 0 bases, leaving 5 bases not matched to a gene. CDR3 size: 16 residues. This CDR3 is CASSLVGSGSTDTQYF. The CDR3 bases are TGTGCCAGCAGCTTAGTAGGTAGCGGGAGCACAGATACGCAGTATTTT.

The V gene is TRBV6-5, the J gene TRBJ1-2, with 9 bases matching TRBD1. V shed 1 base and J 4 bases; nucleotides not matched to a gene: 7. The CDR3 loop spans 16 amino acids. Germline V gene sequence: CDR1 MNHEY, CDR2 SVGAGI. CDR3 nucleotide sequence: TGTGCCAGCAGTTACTGGGACAGGGAACGTCCCTATGGCTACACCTTC. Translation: CASSYWDRERPYGYTF.

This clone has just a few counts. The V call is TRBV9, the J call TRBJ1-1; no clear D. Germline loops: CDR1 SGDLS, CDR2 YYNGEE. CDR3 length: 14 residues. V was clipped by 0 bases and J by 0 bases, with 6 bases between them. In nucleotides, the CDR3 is TGTGCCAGCAGCGTAGTAAGCATGAACACTGAAGCTTTCTTT. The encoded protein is CASSVVSMNTEAFF.

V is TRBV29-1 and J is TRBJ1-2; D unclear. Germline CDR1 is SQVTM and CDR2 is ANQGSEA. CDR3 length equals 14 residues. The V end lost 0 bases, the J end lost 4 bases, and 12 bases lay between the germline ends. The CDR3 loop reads CSVEDEKLVYGYTF. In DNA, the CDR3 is TGCAGCGTTGAAGATGAGAAACTAGTCTATGGCTACACCTTC. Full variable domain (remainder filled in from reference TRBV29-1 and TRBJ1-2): SAVISQKPSRDICQRGTSLTIQCQVDSQVTMMFWYRQQPGQSLTLIATANQGSEATYESGFVIDKFPISRPNLTFSTLTVSNMSPEDSSIYLCSVEDEKLVYGYTFGSGTRLTVV.

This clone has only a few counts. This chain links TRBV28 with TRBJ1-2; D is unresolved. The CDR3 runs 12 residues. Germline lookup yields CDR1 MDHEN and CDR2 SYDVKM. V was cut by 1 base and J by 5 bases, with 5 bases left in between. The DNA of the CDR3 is TGTGCCAGCAGTTTATCAGAATATGGCTACACCTTC. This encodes CASSLSEYGYTF.

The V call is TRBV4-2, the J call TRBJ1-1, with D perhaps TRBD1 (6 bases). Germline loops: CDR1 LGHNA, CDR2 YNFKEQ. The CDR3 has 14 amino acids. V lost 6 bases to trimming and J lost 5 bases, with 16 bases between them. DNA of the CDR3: TGTGCCAGCAGTCCTAACAGGGATTTGACTGAAGCTTTCTTT. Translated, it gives CASSPNRDLTEAFF.

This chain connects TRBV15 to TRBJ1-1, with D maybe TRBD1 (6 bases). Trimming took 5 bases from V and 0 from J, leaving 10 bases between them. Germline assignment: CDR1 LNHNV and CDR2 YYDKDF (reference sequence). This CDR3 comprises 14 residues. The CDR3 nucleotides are TGTGCCACCAGCCCCCGGGACATGAACACTGAAGCTTTCTTT. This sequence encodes CATSPRDMNTEAFF.

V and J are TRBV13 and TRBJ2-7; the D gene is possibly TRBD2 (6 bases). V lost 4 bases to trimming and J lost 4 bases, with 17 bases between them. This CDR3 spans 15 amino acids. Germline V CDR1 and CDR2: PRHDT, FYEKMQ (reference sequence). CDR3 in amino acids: CASSSFNVADYEQYV. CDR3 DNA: TGTGCCAGCAGCTCGTTCAACGTAGCGGATTACGAGCAGTACGTC.